A single sample is the source of the 27 T cell receptor beta chains below, sequenced in a study of CD8 T cells in Susac syndrome. Random hexamers were used to reverse transcribe the RNA input (about 0.45 to 1 ug). TCRdb re-derived calls from the immunoSEQ multiplex PCR reads in MiXCR, one entry per CDR3 protein. The data contain about 120,000 distinct CDR3 sequences, about nine tenths of them singletons. What was sequenced was CD8+ T cells from PBMCs. Receptors were obtained from a human donor in good health.

The genes are TRBV7-2 and TRBJ1-1, with D maybe TRBD1 (5 bases). The length of the CDR3 is 14 residues. Trimming left V 5 bases short and J 5 bases short, with 15 bases between. Germline V gives CDR1 SGHTA, CDR2 FQGNSA. The CDR3 protein is CASSPLGGETEAFF. The CDR3 nucleotides read TGTGCCAGCAGCCCCCTCGGGGGTGAAACTGAAGCTTTCTTT.

This clonotype came up once. The CDR3 DNA sequence: TGTGCCAGCAGTTACTCGTTCACCGGGGAGCTGTTTTTT. It translates to CASSYSFTGELFF. The V call is TRBV6-2 or TRBV6-3, the J call TRBJ2-2; D uncertain. Trimming removed 0 bases at V and 4 bases at J, with 3 bases between. The CDR3 extends over 13 amino acids. Germline loops: CDR1 MNHEY, CDR2 SVGEGT.

V gene TRBV29-1 combines with J gene TRBJ2-1; TRBD2 matches 9 bases. V shed 4 bases, J shed 4 bases, and the junction held 5 bases outside the gene matches. CDR1 is SQVTM and CDR2 is ANQGSEA in the germline V gene. This CDR3 spans 14 amino acids. CDR3: CSVGLAGPYNEQFF. As DNA, the CDR3 is TGCAGCGTTGGCCTAGCGGGGCCATACAATGAGCAGTTCTTC.

The chain is built from TRBV3-1 and TRBJ2-7; 14 bases are a match to TRBD2. Trimming removed 0 bases from V and 5 bases from J; junction bases left unmatched: 6. Per germline, CDR1 LGHDT and CDR2 YNNKEL (reference sequence). The CDR3 contains 17 residues. The CDR3 nucleotides are TGTGCCAGCAGCCAAGACGAGGGACTAGCGGGAGAGCACGAGCAGTACTTC. Protein sequence: CASSQDEGLAGEHEQYF.

The chain recombines TRBV2 with TRBJ1-1, with a weak D call TRBD1 (5 bases). The length of the CDR3 is 15 residues. With 3 bases removed from V and 4 bases from J, the gap between germline ends came to 15 bases. The germline V gene encodes CDR1 SNHLY and CDR2 FYNNEI. The CDR3 nucleotides are TGTGCCAGCAGTGAGCGGGGGGAACGTAGCACTGAAGCTTTCTTT. It codes for CASSERGERSTEAFF.

V is TRBV11-2 and J is TRBJ2-3; no clear D gene. Germline CDR1 reads SGHAT; CDR2 reads FQNNGV. Trimming shortened V by 2 bases and J by 5 bases, and 20 bases separated the two germline ends. The CDR3 has 17 amino acids. CDR3 sequence reads: CASSLLIGLMGVDTQYF. The CDR3 DNA follows: TGTGCCAGCAGCTTATTGATCGGGCTGATGGGCGTAGATACGCAGTATTTT.

J is TRBJ2-3 and V is TRBV5-6; D is perhaps TRBD1 or TRBD2 (5 bases each). Trimming left V 2 bases short and J 10 bases short, with 17 bases between. The CDR3 is 14 amino acids. Germline V CDR1 and CDR2: SGHDT, YYEEEE. The CDR3 DNA is TGTGCCAGCAGCTTCCGGGACCCGTTGGGTGCGCAGTATTTT. It is translated as CASSFRDPLGAQYF.

This clonotype has just one count. This chain links TRBV15 with TRBJ1-1; 7 positions agree with TRBD1. The germline gives CDR1 LNHNV, CDR2 YYDKDF (reference sequence). Trimming at V came to 5 bases and at J to 3 bases, leaving 9 bases not matched to a gene. This CDR3 has 15 residues. DNA for the CDR3: TGTGCCACCAGCCCTCGGGACAGCGGAGACACTGAAGCTTTCTTT. It is translated as CATSPRDSGDTEAFF. The full variable domain, with the rest looked up from reference TRBV15 and TRBJ1-1, is DAMVIQNPRYQVTQFGKPVTLSCSQTLNHNVMYWYQQKSSQAPKLLFHYYDKDFNNEADTPDNFQSRRPNTSFCFLDIRSPGLGDTAMYLCATSPRDSGDTEAFFGQGTRLTVV.

This chain uses TRBV20-1 with TRBJ2-7; 9 bases are shared with TRBD1. V gave up 6 bases and J gave up 5 bases; unmatched junction bases: 11. Per germline, CDR1 DFQATT and CDR2 SNEGSKA (reference sequence). This CDR3 has 14 residues. The CDR3 region has the DNA TGCAGTGCCGCGGTGGGACAGGGAGTTAACGAGCAGTACTTC. Its protein is CSAAVGQGVNEQYF.

This chain uses TRBV18 with TRBJ2-7; possibly TRBD1 for D (5 bases). V was cut by 6 bases and J by 2 bases, with 8 bases left in between. CDR3 length equals 12 residues. Germline V gene sequence: CDR1 KGHSH, CDR2 LQKENI. The CDR3 sequence is CASSGATYEQYF. In nucleotides, the CDR3 is TGTGCCAGCTCTGGGGCAACCTACGAGCAGTACTTC.

The chain is built from TRBV11-2 and TRBJ2-3; tentative D call: TRBD2 (5 bases). V gave up 3 bases and J gave up 0 bases, with 16 bases separating them. Germline CDR1 reads SGHAT; CDR2 reads FQNNGV. The CDR3 is made up of 17 amino acids. The CDR3 reads CASSLGSSGPSTDTQYF. Written as DNA, the CDR3 is TGTGCCAGCAGCTTGGGGTCCAGCGGCCCAAGCACAGATACGCAGTATTTT.

This chain uses TRBV6-2 or TRBV6-3 with TRBJ2-7, with D perhaps being TRBD1 or TRBD2 (5 bases each). The V and J ends lost 0 bases and 1 base respectively, with 13 bases between them. This CDR3 is 16 amino acids long. CDR1 MNHEY and CDR2 SVGEGT come from the germline V gene. This CDR3 is CASSYSTTTGSYEQYF. CDR3 bases: TGTGCCAGCAGTTACTCGACTACAACAGGATCCTACGAGCAGTACTTC.

This clonotype was counted only a few times. V gene TRBV6-2 or TRBV6-3 combines with J gene TRBJ2-2; unclear D gene. With 8 bases removed from V and 2 bases from J, the gap between germline ends came to 12 bases. This CDR3 has 14 residues. Per the germline V gene, CDR1 is MNHEY and CDR2 is SVGEGT. DNA of the CDR3: TGTGCCAGCTCGGACCCCGGAAACACCGGGGAGCTGTTTTTT. Its translation is CASSDPGNTGELFF.

This clonotype was counted once. This chain links TRBV14 with TRBJ1-1, with D tentatively TRBD1 (5 bases). CDR1 is SGHDN and CDR2 is FVKESK in the germline V gene. Trimming shortened V by 4 bases and J by 6 bases, and 18 bases separated the two germline ends. The CDR3 has 15 amino acids. The CDR3 nucleotides are TGTGCCAGCAGCCCTAGGGGATCAGTCAGGCCTGAAGCTTTCTTT. It specifies CASSPRGSVRPEAFF.

This clonotype was picked up one time. The CDR3 nucleotides read TGCAGTGCCGTAACCGGGACAGGGGGTTACAATGAGCAGTTCTTC. Translating it yields CSAVTGTGGYNEQFF. The chain has TRBV20-1 and TRBJ2-1; 11 positions agree with TRBD1. The CDR3 is made up of 15 amino acids. V gave up 6 bases and J gave up 4 bases; unmatched junction bases: 8. The V gene's germline CDR1 is DFQATT and CDR2 SNEGSKA (reference sequence).

This sequence joins TRBV5-1 and TRBJ1-2, with 7 bases matching TRBD1. The CDR3 length is 15 residues. Germline CDR1 is SGHRS and CDR2 is YFSETQ. V gave up 4 bases and J gave up 4 bases; unmatched junction bases: 10. The CDR3 loop is CASSVGGQTSYGYTF. The CDR3 DNA reads TGCGCCAGCAGCGTGGGGGGACAGACGAGCTATGGCTACACCTTC.

This sequence joins TRBV5-4 and TRBJ2-6, with 7 nucleotides matching TRBD1. CDR3 size: 19 residues. Per the germline V gene, CDR1 is SGHNT and CDR2 is YYREEE (reference sequence). Unmatched junction bases numbered 9, after V lost 0 bases and J lost 0 bases. The CDR3 sequence is CASSLGGGRTSSGANVLTF. The CDR3, as DNA: TGTGCCAGCAGCTTGGGAGGGGGCAGGACGAGCTCTGGGGCCAACGTCCTGACTTTC.

The V gene is TRBV3-1, the J gene TRBJ2-1; the D gene could be TRBD1 or TRBD2 (6 bases each). V was clipped by 4 bases and J by 8 bases, with 24 bases between them. This CDR3 is built from 17 residues. The V gene's germline CDR1 is LGHDT and CDR2 YNNKEL (reference sequence). Here the CDR3 DNA reads TGTGCCAGCAGCCCGATCTACAGGGAGGACTTTGCCTATGAGCAGTTCTTC. Translating gives CASSPIYREDFAYEQFF.

This rearrangement joins TRBV3-1 to TRBJ2-1; 7 bases line up with TRBD1. After removal of 5 bases from V and 10 bases from J, the junction contained 2 bases not matched to a gene. Per germline, CDR1 LGHDT and CDR2 YNNKEL (reference sequence). The CDR3 extends over 11 amino acids. The CDR3 loop is CASSEQGEQFF. CDR3 nucleotides: TGTGCCAGCAGCGAACAGGGGGAGCAGTTCTTC.

The V call is TRBV12-3 or TRBV12-4, the J call TRBJ2-1; D may correspond to TRBD1 or TRBD2 (5 bases each). Between the trimmed V and J ends, which lost 10 bases and 4 bases, there was a span of 8 bases. The CDR3 loop spans 11 amino acids. Written as DNA, the CDR3 is TGTGCCACGGGGCCGTACAATGAGCAGTTCTTC. Amino acids: CATGPYNEQFF.

The chain employs TRBV19 and TRBJ2-1; perhaps TRBD2 as D (5 bases). The germline V gene encodes CDR1 LNHDA and CDR2 SQIVND (reference sequence). Trimming cost V 6 bases and J 5 bases, with 11 bases left between them. The length of the CDR3 is 13 residues. DNA of the CDR3: TGTGCCAGTAGGTCCGGGGTGGACAATGAGCAGTTCTTC. Amino acids: CASRSGVDNEQFF.

The chain joins TRBV6-5 to TRBJ2-7; 7 bases fit TRBD2. Germline loops: CDR1 MNHEY, CDR2 SVGAGI. Unmatched junction bases numbered 5, after V lost 8 bases and J lost 4 bases. The CDR3 totals 12 residues. The CDR3 nucleotides read TGTGCCAGCCAGACTAGCAAATACGAGCAGTACTTC. Encoded protein: CASQTSKYEQYF.

A single count supports this clonotype. The chain is built from TRBV29-1 and TRBJ2-1; D is uncertain. Germline V gene sequence: CDR1 SQVTM, CDR2 ANQGSEA. Trimming removed 4 bases at V and 6 bases at J, with 10 bases between. The CDR3 has 12 amino acids. As DNA, the CDR3 is TGCAGCGTTGTGAGTCGGTCCAATGAGCAGTTCTTC. As protein: CSVVSRSNEQFF.

This clonotype appeared a single time. Relative to the germline gene, one junction end is altered; a read error may explain this. This sequence joins TRBV10-3 and TRBJ2-1; no firm D call. The CDR3 consists of 16 residues. CDR1 and CDR2 from the germline V gene are ENHRY and SYGVKD. The CDR3 bases are TGTGCCATCAGTGAGGGCTTCCCCCCCTCCAACAATGAGCAGTTCTTC. Its translation: CAISEGFPPSNNEQFF.

J is TRBJ1-2 and V is TRBV14, with a tentative D call TRBD1 (6 bases). The CDR3 length is 14 residues. In germline, CDR1 is SGHDN, CDR2 FVKESK. The V end lost 4 bases, the J end lost 6 bases, and 15 bases lay between the germline ends. The DNA for the CDR3 is TGTGCCAGCAGCCGCTTAGGGGGGGCGGATGGCTACACCTTC. Translating gives CASSRLGGADGYTF.

The genes are TRBV5-1 and TRBJ2-7; no definite D call. The germline V gene has CDR1 SGHRS and CDR2 YFSETQ. The CDR3 has 14 amino acids. Deletions cut 3 bases from V and 0 bases from J, with 10 bases between. The CDR3 protein is CASSWDGASYEQYF. The CDR3 DNA follows: TGCGCCAGCAGCTGGGATGGAGCCTCCTACGAGCAGTACTTC.

The CDR3 region is CASSSTGNSNQPQHF. CDR3 nucleotide sequence: TGTGCCAGCAGTTCGACAGGCAATAGCAATCAGCCCCAGCATTTT. This chain connects TRBV6-2 or TRBV6-3 to TRBJ1-5, with D tentatively TRBD1 (6 bases). The CDR3 contains 15 residues. V was trimmed by 4 bases and J by 0 bases, leaving 10 bases between them. Germline assignment: CDR1 MNHEY and CDR2 SVGEGT.